The entry that follows covers one TCR beta chain sequence. This clonotype was recorded a few times. There is no known antigen for this receptor. No base quality information exists; no much larger clone differs at one position. The instrument was an Illumina HiSeq 2000. Multiplex PCR amplification was used to build the TCR beta chain libraries. High-throughput sequencing was used to analyze the amplified TCR beta chain products. TCRdb ran its own pipeline on the public reads, namely fastp trimming at Q25 and MiXCR clone calling, and kept in-frame beta chains. Rows with one shared CDR3 protein collapse into an entry with the most common genes and DNA. The sample table contains about 140,000 distinct CDR3 sequences; only one count was recorded for over 25% of them. The ten largest account for around 2.3% of the sample. The data are from a study of breast tumors, draining lymph nodes, adjacent tissues listed by TCRdb under 2016. Study-level background: In breast cancer patients, the study compared the TCR beta repertoires of tumor, adjacent nontumor tissue and axillary lymph nodes. In human breast cancer, the study set out to assess how tumor, surrounding tissue and draining lymph node repertoires relate to one another and whether T cells might be exchanged between them. The paper as a whole reports these results and caveats: In luminal-like breast cancer, tumor and nontumor tissue repertoires resembled each other significantly more than in basal-like breast cancer. The data were considered consistent with the idea that most tumor T cells come from the lymph node and then expand in tumor tissue. The conclusion that tumor T cells originate in lymph nodes was framed as consistent with a hypothesis rather than directly demonstrated. Tumor T-cell repertoires showed less diversity than lymph node repertoires and more diversity than nontumor tissue repertoires, and tumor T-cell repertoires showed preferential V and J gene usage.

The lymph node samples were taken from the axillary draining lymph nodes of breast cancer patients. Clipping removes 2 bases from V and 6 bases from J, with 3 as the unmatched junction base count. From the cysteine through the phenylalanine, the CDR3 covers 14 amino acids. This entry keeps only the CDR3 DNA: 42 bases, framed from base 1. The germline V gene provides CDR1 MDHEN and CDR2 SYDVKM. The source material was axillary lymph node tissue. The source is a female donor with breast cancer. Some clones in this sample may be carry-over from other donors' samples. Recombination joined TRBV28 with TRBJ2-1, and 8 bases in between align with TRBD2. DNA sequence: TGTGCCAGCAGTTTAATAGGACTAGCCAATGAGCAGTTCTTC. Protein translation: CASSLIGLANEQFF.